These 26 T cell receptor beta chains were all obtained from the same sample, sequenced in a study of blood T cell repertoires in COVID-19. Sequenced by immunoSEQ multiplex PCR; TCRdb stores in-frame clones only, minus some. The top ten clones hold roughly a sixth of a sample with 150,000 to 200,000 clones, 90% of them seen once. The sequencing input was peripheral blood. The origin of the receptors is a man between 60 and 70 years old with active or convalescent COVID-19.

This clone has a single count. This CDR3 is CASSPQTSGSGVGELFF. The CDR3, as DNA: TGTGCCAGCAGTCCCCAGACTAGCGGGAGCGGTGTCGGGGAGCTGTTTTTT. This chain joins TRBV6-6 and TRBJ2-2, with 12 bases fitting TRBD2. The germline CDR1 and CDR2 sequences are MNHNY and SVGAGI (reference sequence). The length of the CDR3 is 17 residues. Losses at the gene ends were 5 bases for V and 7 bases for J; bases not matched to a gene: 11.

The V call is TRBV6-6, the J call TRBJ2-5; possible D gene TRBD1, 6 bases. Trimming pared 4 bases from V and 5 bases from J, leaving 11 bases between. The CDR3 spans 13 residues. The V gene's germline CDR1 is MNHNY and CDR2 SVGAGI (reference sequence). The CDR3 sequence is CASSSGGRETQYF. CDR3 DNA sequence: TGTGCCAGCAGTTCTGGGGGCAGGGAGACCCAGTACTTC.

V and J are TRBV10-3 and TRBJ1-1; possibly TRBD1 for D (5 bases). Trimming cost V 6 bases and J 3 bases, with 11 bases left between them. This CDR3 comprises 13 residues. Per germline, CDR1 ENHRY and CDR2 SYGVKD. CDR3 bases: TGTGCCATCAGGGGCAGGGCTGACACTGAAGCTTTCTTT. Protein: CAIRGRADTEAFF.

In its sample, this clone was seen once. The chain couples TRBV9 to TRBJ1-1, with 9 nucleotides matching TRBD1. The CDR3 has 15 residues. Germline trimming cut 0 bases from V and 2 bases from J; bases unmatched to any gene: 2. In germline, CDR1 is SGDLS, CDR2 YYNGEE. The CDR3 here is CASSVGTGANTEAFF. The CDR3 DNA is TGTGCCAGCAGCGTAGGGACAGGGGCCAACACTGAAGCTTTCTTT.

CDR3 in amino acids: CASEREEQETQYF. CDR3 nucleotide sequence: TGTGCCAGCGAGCGGGAGGAACAAGAGACCCAGTACTTC. The chain joins TRBV7-9 to TRBJ2-5; 9 positions agree with TRBD2. Losses at the gene ends were 8 bases for V and 2 bases for J; bases not matched to a gene: 3. Germline CDR1 and CDR2: SEHNR and FQNEAQ (reference sequence). This CDR3 has 13 amino acids.

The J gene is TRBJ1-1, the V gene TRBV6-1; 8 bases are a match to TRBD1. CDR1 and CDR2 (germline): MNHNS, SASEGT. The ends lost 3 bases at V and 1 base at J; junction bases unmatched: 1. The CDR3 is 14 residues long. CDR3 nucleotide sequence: TGTGCCAGCAGTGACAGGGGGCCGAACACTGAAGCTTTCTTT. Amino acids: CASSDRGPNTEAFF.

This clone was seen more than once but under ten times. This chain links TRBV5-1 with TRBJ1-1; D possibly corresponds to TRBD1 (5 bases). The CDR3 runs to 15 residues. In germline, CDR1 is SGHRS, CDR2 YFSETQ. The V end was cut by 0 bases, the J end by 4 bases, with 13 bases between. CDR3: CASSLGGGSGTEAFF. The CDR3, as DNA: TGCGCCAGCAGCTTGGGTGGGGGGAGCGGCACTGAAGCTTTCTTT.

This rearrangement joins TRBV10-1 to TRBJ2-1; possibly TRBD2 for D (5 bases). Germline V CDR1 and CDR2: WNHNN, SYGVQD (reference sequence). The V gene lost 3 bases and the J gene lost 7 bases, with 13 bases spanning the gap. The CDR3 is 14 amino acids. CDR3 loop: CASSDVLGENEQFF. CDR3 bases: TGCGCCAGCAGTGATGTTTTGGGAGAAAATGAGCAGTTCTTC.

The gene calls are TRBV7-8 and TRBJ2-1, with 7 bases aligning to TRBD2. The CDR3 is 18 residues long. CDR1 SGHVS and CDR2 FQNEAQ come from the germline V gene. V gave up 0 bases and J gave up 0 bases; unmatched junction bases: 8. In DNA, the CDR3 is TGTGCCAGCAGCTTAGCTTTCTTAGCGGGTACCTCCTACAATGAGCAGTTCTTC. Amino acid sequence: CASSLAFLAGTSYNEQFF.

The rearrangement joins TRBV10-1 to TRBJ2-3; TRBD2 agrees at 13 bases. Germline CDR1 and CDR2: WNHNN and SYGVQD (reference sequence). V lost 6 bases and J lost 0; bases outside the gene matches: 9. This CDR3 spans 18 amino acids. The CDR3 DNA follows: TGCGCCAGCAGCCGAGGGACTAGCGGGGAAATCAGCACAGATACGCAGTATTTT. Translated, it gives CASSRGTSGEISTDTQYF.

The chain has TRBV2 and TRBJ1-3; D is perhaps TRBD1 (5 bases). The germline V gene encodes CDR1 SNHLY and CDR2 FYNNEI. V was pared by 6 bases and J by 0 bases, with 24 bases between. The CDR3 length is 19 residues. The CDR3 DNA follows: TGTGCCAGCAGGGGTTGGGGCCTGGAGCCTCAGAGCTCTGGAAACACCATATATTTT. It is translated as CASRGWGLEPQSSGNTIYF.

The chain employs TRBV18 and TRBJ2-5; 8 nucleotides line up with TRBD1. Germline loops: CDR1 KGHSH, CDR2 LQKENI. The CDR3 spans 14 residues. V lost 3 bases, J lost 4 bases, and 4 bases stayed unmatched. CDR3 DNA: TGTGCCAGCTCACCTGGAGACAGGGGAGAGACCCAGTACTTC. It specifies CASSPGDRGETQYF.

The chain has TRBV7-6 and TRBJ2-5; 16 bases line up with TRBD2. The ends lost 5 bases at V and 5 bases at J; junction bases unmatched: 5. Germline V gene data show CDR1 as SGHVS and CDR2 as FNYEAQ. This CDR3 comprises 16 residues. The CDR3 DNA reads TGTGCCAGCAGCCCTGGGACTAGCGGGGGGGCGGAGACCCAGTACTTC. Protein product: CASSPGTSGGAETQYF.

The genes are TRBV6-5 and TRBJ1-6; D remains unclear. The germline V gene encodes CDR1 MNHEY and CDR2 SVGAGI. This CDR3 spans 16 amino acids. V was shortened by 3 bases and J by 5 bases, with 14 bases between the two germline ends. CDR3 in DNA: TGTGCCAGCAGTTATTATCGGACTGCAAATAATTCACCCCTCCACTTT. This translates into CASSYYRTANNSPLHF.

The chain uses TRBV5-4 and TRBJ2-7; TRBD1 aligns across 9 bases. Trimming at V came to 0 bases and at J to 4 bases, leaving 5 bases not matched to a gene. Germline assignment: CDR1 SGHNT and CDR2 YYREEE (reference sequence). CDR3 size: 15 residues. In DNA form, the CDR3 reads TGTGCCAGCAGCTTGGGGGGGACAGGGCAGTACGAGCAGTACTTC. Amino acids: CASSLGGTGQYEQYF.

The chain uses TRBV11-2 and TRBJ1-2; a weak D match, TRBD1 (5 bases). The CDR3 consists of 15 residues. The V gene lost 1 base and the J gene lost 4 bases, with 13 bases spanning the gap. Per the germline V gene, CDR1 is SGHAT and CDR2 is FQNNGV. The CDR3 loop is CASSLVAREAYGYTF. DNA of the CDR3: TGTGCCAGCAGCTTAGTAGCCAGGGAGGCCTATGGCTACACCTTC. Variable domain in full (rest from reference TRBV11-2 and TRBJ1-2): EAGVAQSPRYKIIEKRQSVAFWCNPISGHATLYWYQQILGQGPKLLIQFQNNGVVDDSQLPKDRFSAERLKGVDSTLKIQPAKLEDSAVYLCASSLVAREAYGYTFGSGTRLTVV.

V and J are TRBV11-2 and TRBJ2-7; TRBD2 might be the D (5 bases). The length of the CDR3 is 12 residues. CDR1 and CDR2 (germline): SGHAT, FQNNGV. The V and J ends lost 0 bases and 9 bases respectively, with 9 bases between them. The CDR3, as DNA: TGTGCCAGCAGCTTAGACAGGACTTGGCAGTACTTC. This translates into CASSLDRTWQYF. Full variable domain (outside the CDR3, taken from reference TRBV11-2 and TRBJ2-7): EAGVAQSPRYKIIEKRQSVAFWCNPISGHATLYWYQQILGQGPKLLIQFQNNGVVDDSQLPKDRFSAERLKGVDSTLKIQPAKLEDSAVYLCASSLDRTWQYFGPGTRLTVT.

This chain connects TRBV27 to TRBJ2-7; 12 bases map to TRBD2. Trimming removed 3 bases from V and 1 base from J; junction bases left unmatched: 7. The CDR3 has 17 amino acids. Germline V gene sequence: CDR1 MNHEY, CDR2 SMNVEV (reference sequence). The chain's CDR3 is CASSFLAGGPWSYEQYF. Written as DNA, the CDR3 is TGTGCCAGCAGTTTTCTAGCGGGAGGGCCATGGTCCTACGAGCAGTACTTC.

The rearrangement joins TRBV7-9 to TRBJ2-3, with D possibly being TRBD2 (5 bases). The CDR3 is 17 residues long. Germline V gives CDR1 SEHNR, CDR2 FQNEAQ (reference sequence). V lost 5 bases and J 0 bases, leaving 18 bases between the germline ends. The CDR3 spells CASSPQSGGFSTDTQYF. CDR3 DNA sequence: TGTGCCAGCAGCCCTCAGTCGGGCGGGTTTAGCACAGATACGCAGTATTTT.

The CDR3 loop is CASSPGTSGTDTQYF. In nucleotides, the CDR3 is TGTGCCAGCTCACCCGGGACTAGCGGCACAGATACGCAGTATTTT. This chain links TRBV18 with TRBJ2-3; 10 nucleotides match TRBD2. The length of the CDR3 is 15 residues. CDR1 KGHSH and CDR2 LQKENI come from the germline V gene. The V gene end was trimmed by 3 bases and the J gene end by 1 base; junction bases not matched to a gene: 1.

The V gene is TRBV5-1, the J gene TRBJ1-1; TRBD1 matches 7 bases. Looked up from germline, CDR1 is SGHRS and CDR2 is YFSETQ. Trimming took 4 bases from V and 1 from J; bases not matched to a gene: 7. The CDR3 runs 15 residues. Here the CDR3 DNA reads TGCGCCAGCAGCCGAGGGGACAGTAAGAACACTGAAGCTTTCTTT. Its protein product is CASSRGDSKNTEAFF.

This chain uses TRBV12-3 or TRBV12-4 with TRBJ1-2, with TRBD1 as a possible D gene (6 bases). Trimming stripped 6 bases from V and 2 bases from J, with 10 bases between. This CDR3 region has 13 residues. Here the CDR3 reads CASRPTGNYGYTF. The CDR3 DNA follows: TGTGCCAGCAGACCTACAGGGAACTATGGCTACACCTTC.

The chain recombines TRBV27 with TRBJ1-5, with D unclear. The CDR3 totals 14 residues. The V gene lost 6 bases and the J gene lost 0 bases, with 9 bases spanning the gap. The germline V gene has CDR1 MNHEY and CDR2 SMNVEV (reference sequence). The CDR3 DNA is TGTGCCAGCAGGGTGGCTTATAGCAATCAGCCCCAGCATTTT. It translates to CASRVAYSNQPQHF.

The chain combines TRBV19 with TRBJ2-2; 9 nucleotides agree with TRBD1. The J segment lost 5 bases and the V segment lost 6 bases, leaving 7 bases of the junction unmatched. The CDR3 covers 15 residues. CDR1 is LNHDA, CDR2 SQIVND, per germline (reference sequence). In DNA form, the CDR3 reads TGTGCCAGTAGAACCCCAGGACAGGGGACCGGGGAGCTGTTTTTT. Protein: CASRTPGQGTGELFF.

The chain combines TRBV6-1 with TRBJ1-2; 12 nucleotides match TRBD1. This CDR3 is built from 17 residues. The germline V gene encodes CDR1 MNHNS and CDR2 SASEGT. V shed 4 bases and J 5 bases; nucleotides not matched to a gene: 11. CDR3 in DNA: TGTGCCAGCAGTGGGGCCCCGGGACAGGGGGCCGATTATGGCTACACCTTC. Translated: CASSGAPGQGADYGYTF.

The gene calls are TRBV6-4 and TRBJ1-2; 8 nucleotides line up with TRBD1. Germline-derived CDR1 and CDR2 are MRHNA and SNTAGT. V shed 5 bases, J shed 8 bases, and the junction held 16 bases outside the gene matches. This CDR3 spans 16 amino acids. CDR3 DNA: TGTGCCAGCAGTTGGACAGGGTCTGTCTCTCCTAGGGGCTACACCTTC. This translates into CASSWTGSVSPRGYTF.